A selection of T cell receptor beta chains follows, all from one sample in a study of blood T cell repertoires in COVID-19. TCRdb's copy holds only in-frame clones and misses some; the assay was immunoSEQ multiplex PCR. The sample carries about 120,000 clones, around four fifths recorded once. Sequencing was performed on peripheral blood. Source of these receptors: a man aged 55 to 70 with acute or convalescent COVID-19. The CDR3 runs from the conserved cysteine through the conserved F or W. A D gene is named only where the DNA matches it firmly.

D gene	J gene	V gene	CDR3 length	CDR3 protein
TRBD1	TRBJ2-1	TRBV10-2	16	CASSEREGAMGNEQFF
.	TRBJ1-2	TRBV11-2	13	CASSFGEMGGYTF
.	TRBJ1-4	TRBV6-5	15	CASSYDSLINEKLFF
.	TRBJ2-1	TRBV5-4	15	CASSHSGGAYNEQFF
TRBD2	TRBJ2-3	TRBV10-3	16	CAIGGGLAGPTDTQYF
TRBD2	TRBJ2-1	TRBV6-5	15	CASSWAAGDFSEQFF
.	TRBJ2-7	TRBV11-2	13	CASSLETGYEQYF
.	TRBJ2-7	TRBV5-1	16	CASSASGRGNSYEQYF
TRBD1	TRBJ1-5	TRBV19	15	CASSPQGAHGQPQHF
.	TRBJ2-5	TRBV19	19	CASSMSLQAANLYQETQYF
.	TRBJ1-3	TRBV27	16	CASSSKARSSGNTIYF
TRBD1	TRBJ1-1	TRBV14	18	CASSQGKLLSLTGSEAFF
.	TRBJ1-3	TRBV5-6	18	CASSLVGGELFSGNTIYF
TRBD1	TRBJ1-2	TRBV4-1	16	CASSRHRGDGDYGYTF
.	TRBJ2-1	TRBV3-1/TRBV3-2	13	CASSQASAGVGFF